Listed here is a single T cell receptor beta chain. Its antigen is still unknown. Only in-frame clones appear in the TCRdb table, and some are missing; sequencing was by immunoSEQ multiplex PCR. The sample lists 65,000 to 90,000 clones, about four fifths occurring once. Antigen-specific CD4+ T cells were expanded (with viral peptide pools) by the ViraFEST assay ahead of sequencing. Isolation of CD4+ T cells took place after less than 12 days of culture. Negative nucleocapsid antibody tests before and after vaccination confirmed no previous SARS-CoV-2 infection. The sample originates from a study of vaccination effects on CD4 cells after COVID-19. Study-wide findings and caveats: Late post-vaccination samples showed marked contraction of infection- and vaccine-induced clones.

This TCR was sampled from a human donor who received a COVID-19 vaccine. The sequencing used CD4+ T cells from PBMCs cultured with SARS-CoV-2 spike peptides, collected before COVID-19 vaccination.

The DNA of the CDR3 is TGTGCCAGCAGCCAAGAGAGGTTTAAATCGAACACCGGGGAGCTGTTTTTT. As protein: CASSQERFKSNTGELFF. The chain carries TRBV3-1 (or the pseudogene TRBV3-2) and TRBJ2-2, with unresolved D. Trimming shortened V by 0 bases and J by 0 bases, and 11 bases separated the two germline ends. CDR1 LGHDT and CDR2 YNNKEL come from the germline V gene (reference sequence). This CDR3 has 17 residues.